Presented here are 7 T cell receptor beta chains from one specimen sequenced in a study of T cells after somatic rescue of genetic block. This table comes from immunoSEQ multiplex PCR, and its TCRdb copy is limited to in-frame clones, with some not included. Of 45,000 to 70,000 clones listed, 96% are singletons. Sequenced sample: peripheral blood mononuclear cells (PBMCs). The receptors originated from a child younger than two.

On this clone itself: Distinct nucleotide sequences in the sample also encode this CDR3. This chain connects TRBV9 to TRBJ1-5; D possibly corresponds to TRBD1 (6 bases). The germline CDR1 and CDR2 sequences are SGDLS and YYNGEE. V was pared by 4 bases and J by 2 bases, with 7 bases between. This CDR3 comprises 13 residues. The CDR3 DNA reads as TGTGCCAGCAGCCGACAGGGCAATCAGCCCCAGCATTTT. It codes for CASSRQGNQPQHF.

V gene TRBV5-4 combines with J gene TRBJ1-2; 12 nucleotides match TRBD1. Germline assignment: CDR1 SGHNT and CDR2 YYREEE (reference sequence). There are 15 residues in the CDR3. The trim removed 2 bases at V and 6 bases at J, leaving 5 bases unmatched. The CDR3 DNA sequence: TGTGCCAGCAGCTTTCGGGGACAGGGGGCTCATGGCTACACCTTC. Translated, it gives CASSFRGQGAHGYTF.

The rearrangement joins TRBV10-2 to TRBJ2-7; no clear D gene. V was pared by 0 bases and J by 4 bases, with 4 bases between. Germline V gives CDR1 WSHSY, CDR2 SAAADI. The CDR3 loop spans 12 amino acids. CDR3 nucleotides: TGCGCCAGCAGTGAGTCTCGATACGAGCAGTACTTC. It codes for CASSESRYEQYF.

This clone appeared a single time. This sequence joins TRBV6-4 and TRBJ2-3, with D possibly TRBD2 on 6 matching bases. The ends were cut back, 2 bases at V and 0 bases at J, with 6 bases in the middle. There are 14 residues in the CDR3. Germline V gene data show CDR1 as MRHNA and CDR2 as SNTAGT. The chain's CDR3 is CASSDSGSTDTQYF. The CDR3 DNA follows: TGTGCCAGCAGTGACAGCGGGAGCACAGATACGCAGTATTTT.

The chain couples TRBV28 to TRBJ1-5, with unresolved D. The V end was cut by 4 bases, the J end by 6 bases, with 13 bases between. The CDR3 runs to 14 residues. Germline V gene sequence: CDR1 MDHEN, CDR2 SYDVKM. The CDR3: CASSSYGVGQPQHF. CDR3 sequence (DNA): TGTGCCAGCAGTTCGTACGGGGTGGGTCAGCCCCAGCATTTT.

The chain joins TRBV7-2 to TRBJ1-2, with D uncertain. The germline V gene has CDR1 SGHTA and CDR2 FQGNSA. Trimming stripped 6 bases from V and 11 bases from J, with 19 bases between. This CDR3 is 13 amino acids long. Written as DNA, the CDR3 is TGTGCCAGCAGTACTGGTCCCGATGGAGCGTACACCTTC. Its protein product is CASSTGPDGAYTF. Complete variable domain (other parts from reference TRBV7-2 and TRBJ1-2): GAGVSQSPSNKVTEKGKDVELRCDPISGHTALYWYRQSLGQGLEFLIYFQGNSAPDKSGLPSDRFSAERTGGSVSTLTIQRTQQEDSAVYLCASSTGPDGAYTFGSGTRLTVV.

The J gene is TRBJ1-4, the V gene TRBV28, with 8 bases lining up with TRBD1. With V trimmed by 2 bases and J by 8 bases, 4 bases remained unmatched. Germline V CDR1 and CDR2: MDHEN, SYDVKM. The CDR3 loop spans 14 amino acids. CDR3 protein: CASSLQGAGEKLFF. CDR3 in DNA: TGTGCCAGCAGTTTACAGGGGGCAGGCGAAAAACTGTTTTTT. Full variable domain (outside the CDR3, taken from reference TRBV28 and TRBJ1-4): DVKVTQSSRYLVKRTGEKVFLECVQDMDHENMFWYRQDPGLGLRLIYFSYDVKMKEKGDIPEGYSVSREKKERFSLILESASTNQTSMYLCASSLQGAGEKLFFGSGTQLSVL.